This TCR beta chain emerged from a study of technical replicates of blood from a handful of donors. The CDR3 runs 16 residues. CDR1 is GTSNPN and CDR2 is SVGIG in the germline V gene (reference sequence). With 0 bases clipped from V and 3 bases from J, the junction kept 3 bases outside the gene matches. Data came from immunoSEQ multiplex PCR; TCRdb stores just in-frame clones and leaves some out. The repertoire consists of more than 60,000 clones, with 90% to 95% occurring once and the leading ten covering approximately 0.45%. The source material was T cells isolated from PBMCs. This sequence was found in a human donor in good health. This chain joins TRBV30 and TRBJ2-2; 11 nucleotides agree with TRBD2. The CDR3 sequence: CAWSVLAGGYTGELFF. The CDR3 bases are TGTGCCTGGAGTGTATTAGCGGGAGGGTACACCGGGGAGCTGTTTTTT.